Each of the 21 T cell receptor beta chains below was sequenced from the same sample in a study of blood T cell repertoires in COVID-19. Profiled with immunoSEQ multiplex PCR; TCRdb holds only in-frame clones, not every one. The sample lists approximately 54,000 clones; about nine tenths were seen once. Material: peripheral blood. The origin of the receptors is a woman aged 40 to 49 with active COVID-19.

The chain joins TRBV3-1 (or the pseudogene TRBV3-2) to TRBJ1-2, with TRBD1 matching over 9 bases. Trimming cost V 8 bases and J 8 bases; bases outside gene matches: 6. The CDR3 runs 12 residues. Per the germline V gene, CDR1 is LGHDT and CDR2 is YNNKEL (reference sequence). The CDR3 sequence is CASRDRAKGYTF. The CDR3 DNA sequence: TGTGCCAGCCGGGACAGGGCGAAGGGCTACACCTTC.

The CDR3 DNA follows: TGTGCCAGCAGCTTAAGGGGAGCTAGCACAGATACGCAGTATTTT. Protein: CASSLRGASTDTQYF. The V gene is TRBV7-3, the J gene TRBJ2-3; possible D gene TRBD2, 5 bases. Germline CDR1 SGHTA, CDR2 FQGTGA. Deletions cut 1 base from V and 0 bases from J, with 8 bases between. CDR3 size: 15 residues.

V gene TRBV6-2 or TRBV6-3 combines with J gene TRBJ2-2, with 8 bases matching TRBD2. The CDR3 runs 17 residues. Trimming cost V 2 bases and J 2 bases; bases outside gene matches: 7. In germline, CDR1 is MNHEY, CDR2 SVGEGT. CDR3 region: CASSYPSGGGNTGELFF. CDR3 in DNA: TGTGCCAGCAGTTACCCATCGGGGGGGGGAAACACCGGGGAGCTGTTTTTT.

The CDR3 nucleotides read TGTGCCAGCAGTTTTGACAGGGCAAGGGGGGAGCTGTTTTTT. It yields the protein CASSFDRARGELFF. The chain employs TRBV6-1 and TRBJ2-2; 7 bases fit TRBD1. This CDR3 region has 14 residues. CDR1 is MNHNS, CDR2 SASEGT, per germline. J lost 8 bases, V lost 5 bases, and 8 bases had no gene match.

The rearrangement joins TRBV15 to TRBJ1-5; a possible D gene is TRBD1 (6 bases). This CDR3 has 13 amino acids. V lost 0 bases and J lost 7, with 7 bases in between. Germline CDR1 and CDR2: LNHNV and YYDKDF (reference sequence). The CDR3: CATSRDRGQPQHF. The CDR3 bases are TGTGCCACCAGCAGAGATAGGGGGCAGCCCCAGCATTTT. Full variable domain (rest looked up from reference TRBV15 and TRBJ1-5): DAMVIQNPRYQVTQFGKPVTLSCSQTLNHNVMYWYQQKSSQAPKLLFHYYDKDFNNEADTPDNFQSRRPNTSFCFLDIRSPGLGDTAMYLCATSRDRGQPQHFGDGTRLSIL.

The rearrangement links TRBV19 to TRBJ1-5; TRBD1 matches at 9 bases. Trimming cost V 2 bases and J 1 base; bases outside gene matches: 6. The CDR3 has 17 amino acids. Per germline, CDR1 LNHDA and CDR2 SQIVND (reference sequence). This CDR3 is CASSIFPTGGSNQPQHF. CDR3 nucleotide sequence: TGTGCCAGTAGTATATTTCCGACAGGGGGAAGCAATCAGCCCCAGCATTTT.

The rearrangement links TRBV3-1 (or the pseudogene TRBV3-2) to TRBJ1-2, with a tentative D call TRBD1 (6 bases). Germline V gives CDR1 LGHDT, CDR2 YNNKEL (reference sequence). This CDR3 region has 14 residues. The V and J ends lost 0 bases and 8 bases respectively, with 13 bases between them. The CDR3 nucleotides are TGTGCCAGCAGCCAAGAATGGGGCGGGGGCGGCTACACCTTC. It yields the protein CASSQEWGGGGYTF.

This clone was picked up one time. The chain carries TRBV18 and TRBJ2-6; 8 bases match TRBD1. CDR3 length: 19 amino acids. V shed 2 bases and J 2 bases; nucleotides not matched to a gene: 11. CDR1 is KGHSH, CDR2 LQKENI, per germline. CDR3: CASSPRAGRGLAGANVLTF. The DNA of the CDR3 is TGTGCCAGCTCACCAAGGGCGGGCAGGGGGCTAGCTGGGGCCAACGTCCTGACTTTC.

The gene calls are TRBV5-6 and TRBJ1-2; 7 bases agree with TRBD1. V shed 4 bases, J shed 6 bases, and the junction held 3 bases outside the gene matches. CDR3 length: 12 amino acids. Germline V gene sequence: CDR1 SGHDT, CDR2 YYEEEE. The CDR3 DNA reads as TGTGCCAGCAGCGTCGGGACAGATGGCTACACCTTC. Translating gives CASSVGTDGYTF.

This chain uses TRBV7-3 with TRBJ1-6; 8 bases line up with TRBD1. V gave up 3 bases and J gave up 6 bases; unmatched junction bases: 4. CDR1 is SGHTA, CDR2 FQGTGA, per germline. The CDR3 sequence is 15 residues long. The CDR3 DNA follows: TGTGCCAGCAGCTTTGACAGGGGACCTAATTCACCCCTCCACTTT. Translation: CASSFDRGPNSPLHF.

The V gene is TRBV11-1, the J gene TRBJ2-3; maybe TRBD2 (6 bases). This CDR3 contains 16 residues. Germline V gene data show CDR1 as SGHAT and CDR2 as FQDESV (reference sequence). Trimming cost V 1 base and J 2 bases, with 13 bases left between them. In DNA form, the CDR3 reads TGTGCCAGCAGCTTAGGTGTGGGGGAGGCCACAGATACGCAGTATTTT. Amino acid sequence: CASSLGVGEATDTQYF.

This chain joins TRBV7-3 and TRBJ2-1, with 10 bases matching TRBD2. The V and J ends lost 5 bases and 6 bases, in that order; junction bases with no gene match: 10. Germline V lookup: CDR1 SGHTA, CDR2 FQGTGA. CDR3 length: 16 amino acids. CDR3 nucleotide sequence: TGTGCCAGCAGCGAAAGCGGGGGGGCTAGTCGCAATGAGCAGTTCTTC. Protein: CASSESGGASRNEQFF.

DNA of the CDR3: TGTGCCAGCAGCCAAGAGGGTTGGGCGGGGAGCAACTATGGCTACACCTTC. Residues: CASSQEGWAGSNYGYTF. This rearrangement joins TRBV14 to TRBJ1-2; D is unclear. The V end was cut by 0 bases, the J end by 2 bases, with 16 bases between. Per the germline V gene, CDR1 is SGHDN and CDR2 is FVKESK. This CDR3 comprises 17 residues.

This chain uses TRBV15 with TRBJ1-4, with no clear D. This CDR3 has 19 residues. Per germline, CDR1 LNHNV and CDR2 YYDKDF (reference sequence). V was trimmed by 4 bases and J by 0 bases, leaving 21 bases between them. CDR3 coding DNA: TGTGCCACCAGCATGTCCCGGGGAGGAAGCAAATCAACTAATGAAAAACTGTTTTTT. Its protein is CATSMSRGGSKSTNEKLFF. The full variable domain, its missing parts supplied by reference TRBV15 and TRBJ1-4, is DAMVIQNPRYQVTQFGKPVTLSCSQTLNHNVMYWYQQKSSQAPKLLFHYYDKDFNNEADTPDNFQSRRPNTSFCFLDIRSPGLGDTAMYLCATSMSRGGSKSTNEKLFFGSGTQLSVL.

This clone occurred once. The V and J genes are TRBV3-1 (or the pseudogene TRBV3-2) and TRBJ2-7; 8 bases align to TRBD2. Germline V gene data show CDR1 as LGHDT and CDR2 as YNNKEL (reference sequence). V lost 0 bases and J lost 12; bases outside the gene matches: 4. The CDR3 spans 12 residues. The DNA of the CDR3 is TGTGCCAGCAGCCAAGAAGCGGGGGCTACGTACTTC. It specifies CASSQEAGATYF.

The chain uses TRBV2 and TRBJ2-1; 7 nucleotides line up with TRBD1. The CDR3 has 13 amino acids. With V trimmed by 6 bases and J by 1 base, 0 bases remained unmatched. CDR1 is SNHLY, CDR2 FYNNEI, per germline. The CDR3 coding sequence is TGTGCCAGCAGCAGGGGGTCCTACAATGAGCAGTTCTTC. Protein sequence: CASSRGSYNEQFF.

The chain recombines TRBV5-1 with TRBJ2-5, with 8 bases identical to TRBD2. V was clipped by 6 bases and J by 5 bases; unmatched bases: 9. There are 14 residues in the CDR3. CDR1 and CDR2 (germline): SGHRS, YFSETQ. CDR3 amino acids: CASIDTGGAETQYF. The CDR3 nucleotides are TGCGCCAGCATCGACACCGGGGGGGCGGAGACCCAGTACTTC.

The chain uses TRBV15 and TRBJ2-5; TRBD2 matches 8 bases. The germline gives CDR1 LNHNV, CDR2 YYDKDF (reference sequence). V gave up 5 bases and J gave up 1 base; unmatched junction bases: 3. CDR3 size: 14 residues. This chain's CDR3 is CATSPGTSQETQYF. In DNA form, the CDR3 reads TGTGCCACCAGCCCTGGGACTAGCCAAGAGACCCAGTACTTC. The whole variable domain, remainder taken from reference TRBV15 and TRBJ2-5, is DAMVIQNPRYQVTQFGKPVTLSCSQTLNHNVMYWYQQKSSQAPKLLFHYYDKDFNNEADTPDNFQSRRPNTSFCFLDIRSPGLGDTAMYLCATSPGTSQETQYFGPGTRLLVL.

The chain employs TRBV2 and TRBJ1-1, with unresolved D. Trimming took off 6 bases at V and 5 bases at J, with 19 bases between the two ends. The CDR3 length is 15 residues. Germline loops: CDR1 SNHLY, CDR2 FYNNEI. The DNA for the CDR3 is TGTGCCAGCAGCCGTTCAGTTAGAGGTGAGACTGAAGCTTTCTTT. Protein product: CASSRSVRGETEAFF.

The gene calls are TRBV12-5 and TRBJ1-1, with D unclear. V was cut by 7 bases and J by 0 bases, with 15 bases left in between. The CDR3 covers 15 residues. Germline-derived CDR1 and CDR2 are LGHNT and FRNRAP. CDR3 DNA: TGTGCTAGTGTTTTTGATGGCGGCATGAACACTGAAGCTTTCTTT. Protein sequence: CASVFDGGMNTEAFF.

In its sample, this clone was seen once. This rearrangement joins TRBV27 to TRBJ2-7; D gene ambiguous. From germline, CDR1 is MNHEY and CDR2 SMNVEV (reference sequence). Trimming stripped 0 bases from V and 3 bases from J, with 6 bases between. CDR3 length equals 13 residues. The CDR3 is CASSLSSLYEQYF. Written as DNA, the CDR3 is TGTGCCAGCAGTTTATCGTCCCTCTACGAGCAGTACTTC.